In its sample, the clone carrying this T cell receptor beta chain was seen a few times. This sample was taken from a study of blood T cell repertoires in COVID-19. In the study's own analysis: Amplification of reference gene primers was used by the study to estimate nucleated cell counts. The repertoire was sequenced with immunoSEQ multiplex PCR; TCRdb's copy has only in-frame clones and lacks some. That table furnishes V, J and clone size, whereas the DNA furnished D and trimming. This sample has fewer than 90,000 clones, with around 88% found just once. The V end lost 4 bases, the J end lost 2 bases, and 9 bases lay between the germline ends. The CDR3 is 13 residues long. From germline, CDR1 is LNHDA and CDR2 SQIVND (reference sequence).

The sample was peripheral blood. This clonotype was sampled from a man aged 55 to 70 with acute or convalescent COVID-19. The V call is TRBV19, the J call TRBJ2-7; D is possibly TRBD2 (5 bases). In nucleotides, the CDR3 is TGTGCCAGTAGTAGTGAGGGAACCTACGAGCAGTACTTC. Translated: CASSSEGTYEQYF.